This entry lists 10 T cell receptor beta chains sequenced from one sample in a study of cytomegalovirus exposure and HLA in healthy donors. Primers for the PCR totalled 60 Vbeta and 13 Jbeta. TCRdb's copy holds only in-frame clones and misses some; the assay was immunoSEQ multiplex PCR. The sample holds over 100,000 clones, roughly 73% seen once. The sample was PBMCs. The receptors shown here come from a woman aged 25-40 years in good health and CMV-seronegative.

V usage is TRBV7-6 and J usage is TRBJ2-5; 10 positions agree with TRBD2. There are 13 residues in the CDR3. The J segment lost 5 bases and the V segment lost 6 bases, leaving 3 bases of the junction unmatched. The germline CDR1 and CDR2 sequences are SGHVS and FNYEAQ. DNA for the CDR3: TGTGCCAGCAGTCTAGCGGGGGCCGAGACCCAGTACTTC. The encoded protein is CASSLAGAETQYF.

This clone was seen more than once but under ten times. The rearrangement uses TRBV7-9 and TRBJ2-1; TRBD1 matches at 7 bases. CDR3 length: 13 amino acids. V gave up 1 base and J gave up 8 bases; unmatched junction bases: 2. Germline loops: CDR1 SEHNR, CDR2 FQNEAQ (reference sequence). The CDR3 DNA reads as TGTGCCAGCAGCTTAGGGGACAGCCATGAGCAGTTCTTC. It translates to CASSLGDSHEQFF.

This chain connects TRBV25-1 to TRBJ2-5; 8 bases line up with TRBD1. V dropped 8 bases and J dropped 2; count of bases not matched to a gene: 7. Germline CDR1 is MGHDK and CDR2 is SYGVNS. This CDR3 is 14 amino acids long. The CDR3 loop reads CASQGQVGQETQYF. CDR3 coding DNA: TGTGCCAGCCAGGGACAGGTCGGACAAGAGACCCAGTACTTC.

This sequence joins TRBV27 and TRBJ1-5; D is possibly TRBD1 (6 bases). Trimming cost V 5 bases and J 6 bases, with 17 bases left between them. In germline, CDR1 is MNHEY, CDR2 SMNVEV (reference sequence). This CDR3 is built from 15 residues. This CDR3 is CASSPSQGLGQPQHF. Written as DNA, the CDR3 is TGTGCCAGCAGTCCCAGCCAGGGGCTAGGTCAGCCCCAGCATTTT.

V gene TRBV5-5 combines with J gene TRBJ1-5; D is perhaps TRBD1 (5 bases). Deletions cut 2 bases from V and 1 base from J, with 10 bases between. Germline loops: CDR1 SGHKS, CDR2 YYEKEE (reference sequence). This CDR3 has 15 residues. The CDR3 reads CASSFMGGSNQPQHF. The CDR3 DNA reads as TGTGCCAGCAGCTTCATGGGGGGAAGCAATCAGCCCCAGCATTTT.

The rearrangement links TRBV11-2 to TRBJ1-1; D is undetermined. The CDR3 loop spans 18 amino acids. Per germline, CDR1 SGHAT and CDR2 FQNNGV. Trimming took off 1 base at V and 2 bases at J, with 20 bases between the two ends. CDR3 sequence reads: CASSLGAGEDGFNTEAFF. The CDR3 bases are TGTGCCAGCAGCTTAGGGGCCGGGGAGGATGGTTTCAACACTGAAGCTTTCTTT.

The chain carries TRBV15 and TRBJ2-3, with TRBD2 matching 10 bases. The germline CDR1 and CDR2 sequences are LNHNV and YYDKDF (reference sequence). The CDR3 is 16 residues long. The J segment lost 6 bases and the V segment lost 4 bases, leaving 10 bases of the junction unmatched. This chain's CDR3 is CATSNPVTSGTDTQYF. Written as DNA, the CDR3 is TGTGCCACCAGCAATCCGGTCACTAGCGGGACCGATACGCAGTATTTT.

This clone was recorded a few times. The V gene is TRBV5-1, the J gene TRBJ2-7; D gene ambiguous. The CDR3 spans 12 residues. V lost 0 bases and J lost 6, with 7 bases in between. The germline V gene encodes CDR1 SGHRS and CDR2 YFSETQ. CDR3 amino acids: CASSLVGGEQYF. CDR3 nucleotide sequence: TGCGCCAGCAGCTTGGTCGGTGGCGAGCAGTACTTC.

This clone was seen more than once but under ten times. The chain links TRBV14 to TRBJ1-5, with D tentatively TRBD1 (5 bases). The germline V gene has CDR1 SGHDN and CDR2 FVKESK. V was pared by 1 base and J by 4 bases, with 8 bases between. The CDR3 contains 14 residues. CDR3 bases: TGTGCCAGCAGCCAAGCCGGGGGAAATCAGCCCCAGCATTTT. This translates into CASSQAGGNQPQHF.

The count of this clone is one. The chain employs TRBV29-1 and TRBJ1-2; weak D call: TRBD1 (6 bases). Trimming took 7 bases from V and 4 from J, leaving 13 bases between them. Germline lookup yields CDR1 SQVTM and CDR2 ANQGSEA. This CDR3 is built from 12 residues. The CDR3 region has the DNA TGCAGCGGCTCGGGAGGGGGCTATGGCTACACCTTC. Protein sequence: CSGSGGGYGYTF.